This T cell receptor beta chain was documented in a study of blood T cells in healthy people across ages. In its sample, this clonotype was seen a few times. A J-beta primer mix and a sample-barcoded 5' primer were used in a second PCR of roughly 7 to 12 cycles. One entry per CDR3 protein, called by TCRdb with MiXCR from the 5' RACE reads. This sample has 1.4 million to 1.5 million distinct CDR3 sequences, with about 40% found just once. The V end was cut by 8 bases, the J end by 5 bases, with 17 bases between. This CDR3 has 14 amino acids. The rearrangement uses TRBV12-3 or TRBV12-4 and TRBJ2-3, with no clear D. The receptor was derived from a woman aged 18-30 years in good health. Sequencing input: blood. The CDR3 bases are TGTGCCAGCGCCCAGCAGTCCCAGCGAGATACGCAGTATTTT. It yields the protein CASAQQSQRDTQYF.